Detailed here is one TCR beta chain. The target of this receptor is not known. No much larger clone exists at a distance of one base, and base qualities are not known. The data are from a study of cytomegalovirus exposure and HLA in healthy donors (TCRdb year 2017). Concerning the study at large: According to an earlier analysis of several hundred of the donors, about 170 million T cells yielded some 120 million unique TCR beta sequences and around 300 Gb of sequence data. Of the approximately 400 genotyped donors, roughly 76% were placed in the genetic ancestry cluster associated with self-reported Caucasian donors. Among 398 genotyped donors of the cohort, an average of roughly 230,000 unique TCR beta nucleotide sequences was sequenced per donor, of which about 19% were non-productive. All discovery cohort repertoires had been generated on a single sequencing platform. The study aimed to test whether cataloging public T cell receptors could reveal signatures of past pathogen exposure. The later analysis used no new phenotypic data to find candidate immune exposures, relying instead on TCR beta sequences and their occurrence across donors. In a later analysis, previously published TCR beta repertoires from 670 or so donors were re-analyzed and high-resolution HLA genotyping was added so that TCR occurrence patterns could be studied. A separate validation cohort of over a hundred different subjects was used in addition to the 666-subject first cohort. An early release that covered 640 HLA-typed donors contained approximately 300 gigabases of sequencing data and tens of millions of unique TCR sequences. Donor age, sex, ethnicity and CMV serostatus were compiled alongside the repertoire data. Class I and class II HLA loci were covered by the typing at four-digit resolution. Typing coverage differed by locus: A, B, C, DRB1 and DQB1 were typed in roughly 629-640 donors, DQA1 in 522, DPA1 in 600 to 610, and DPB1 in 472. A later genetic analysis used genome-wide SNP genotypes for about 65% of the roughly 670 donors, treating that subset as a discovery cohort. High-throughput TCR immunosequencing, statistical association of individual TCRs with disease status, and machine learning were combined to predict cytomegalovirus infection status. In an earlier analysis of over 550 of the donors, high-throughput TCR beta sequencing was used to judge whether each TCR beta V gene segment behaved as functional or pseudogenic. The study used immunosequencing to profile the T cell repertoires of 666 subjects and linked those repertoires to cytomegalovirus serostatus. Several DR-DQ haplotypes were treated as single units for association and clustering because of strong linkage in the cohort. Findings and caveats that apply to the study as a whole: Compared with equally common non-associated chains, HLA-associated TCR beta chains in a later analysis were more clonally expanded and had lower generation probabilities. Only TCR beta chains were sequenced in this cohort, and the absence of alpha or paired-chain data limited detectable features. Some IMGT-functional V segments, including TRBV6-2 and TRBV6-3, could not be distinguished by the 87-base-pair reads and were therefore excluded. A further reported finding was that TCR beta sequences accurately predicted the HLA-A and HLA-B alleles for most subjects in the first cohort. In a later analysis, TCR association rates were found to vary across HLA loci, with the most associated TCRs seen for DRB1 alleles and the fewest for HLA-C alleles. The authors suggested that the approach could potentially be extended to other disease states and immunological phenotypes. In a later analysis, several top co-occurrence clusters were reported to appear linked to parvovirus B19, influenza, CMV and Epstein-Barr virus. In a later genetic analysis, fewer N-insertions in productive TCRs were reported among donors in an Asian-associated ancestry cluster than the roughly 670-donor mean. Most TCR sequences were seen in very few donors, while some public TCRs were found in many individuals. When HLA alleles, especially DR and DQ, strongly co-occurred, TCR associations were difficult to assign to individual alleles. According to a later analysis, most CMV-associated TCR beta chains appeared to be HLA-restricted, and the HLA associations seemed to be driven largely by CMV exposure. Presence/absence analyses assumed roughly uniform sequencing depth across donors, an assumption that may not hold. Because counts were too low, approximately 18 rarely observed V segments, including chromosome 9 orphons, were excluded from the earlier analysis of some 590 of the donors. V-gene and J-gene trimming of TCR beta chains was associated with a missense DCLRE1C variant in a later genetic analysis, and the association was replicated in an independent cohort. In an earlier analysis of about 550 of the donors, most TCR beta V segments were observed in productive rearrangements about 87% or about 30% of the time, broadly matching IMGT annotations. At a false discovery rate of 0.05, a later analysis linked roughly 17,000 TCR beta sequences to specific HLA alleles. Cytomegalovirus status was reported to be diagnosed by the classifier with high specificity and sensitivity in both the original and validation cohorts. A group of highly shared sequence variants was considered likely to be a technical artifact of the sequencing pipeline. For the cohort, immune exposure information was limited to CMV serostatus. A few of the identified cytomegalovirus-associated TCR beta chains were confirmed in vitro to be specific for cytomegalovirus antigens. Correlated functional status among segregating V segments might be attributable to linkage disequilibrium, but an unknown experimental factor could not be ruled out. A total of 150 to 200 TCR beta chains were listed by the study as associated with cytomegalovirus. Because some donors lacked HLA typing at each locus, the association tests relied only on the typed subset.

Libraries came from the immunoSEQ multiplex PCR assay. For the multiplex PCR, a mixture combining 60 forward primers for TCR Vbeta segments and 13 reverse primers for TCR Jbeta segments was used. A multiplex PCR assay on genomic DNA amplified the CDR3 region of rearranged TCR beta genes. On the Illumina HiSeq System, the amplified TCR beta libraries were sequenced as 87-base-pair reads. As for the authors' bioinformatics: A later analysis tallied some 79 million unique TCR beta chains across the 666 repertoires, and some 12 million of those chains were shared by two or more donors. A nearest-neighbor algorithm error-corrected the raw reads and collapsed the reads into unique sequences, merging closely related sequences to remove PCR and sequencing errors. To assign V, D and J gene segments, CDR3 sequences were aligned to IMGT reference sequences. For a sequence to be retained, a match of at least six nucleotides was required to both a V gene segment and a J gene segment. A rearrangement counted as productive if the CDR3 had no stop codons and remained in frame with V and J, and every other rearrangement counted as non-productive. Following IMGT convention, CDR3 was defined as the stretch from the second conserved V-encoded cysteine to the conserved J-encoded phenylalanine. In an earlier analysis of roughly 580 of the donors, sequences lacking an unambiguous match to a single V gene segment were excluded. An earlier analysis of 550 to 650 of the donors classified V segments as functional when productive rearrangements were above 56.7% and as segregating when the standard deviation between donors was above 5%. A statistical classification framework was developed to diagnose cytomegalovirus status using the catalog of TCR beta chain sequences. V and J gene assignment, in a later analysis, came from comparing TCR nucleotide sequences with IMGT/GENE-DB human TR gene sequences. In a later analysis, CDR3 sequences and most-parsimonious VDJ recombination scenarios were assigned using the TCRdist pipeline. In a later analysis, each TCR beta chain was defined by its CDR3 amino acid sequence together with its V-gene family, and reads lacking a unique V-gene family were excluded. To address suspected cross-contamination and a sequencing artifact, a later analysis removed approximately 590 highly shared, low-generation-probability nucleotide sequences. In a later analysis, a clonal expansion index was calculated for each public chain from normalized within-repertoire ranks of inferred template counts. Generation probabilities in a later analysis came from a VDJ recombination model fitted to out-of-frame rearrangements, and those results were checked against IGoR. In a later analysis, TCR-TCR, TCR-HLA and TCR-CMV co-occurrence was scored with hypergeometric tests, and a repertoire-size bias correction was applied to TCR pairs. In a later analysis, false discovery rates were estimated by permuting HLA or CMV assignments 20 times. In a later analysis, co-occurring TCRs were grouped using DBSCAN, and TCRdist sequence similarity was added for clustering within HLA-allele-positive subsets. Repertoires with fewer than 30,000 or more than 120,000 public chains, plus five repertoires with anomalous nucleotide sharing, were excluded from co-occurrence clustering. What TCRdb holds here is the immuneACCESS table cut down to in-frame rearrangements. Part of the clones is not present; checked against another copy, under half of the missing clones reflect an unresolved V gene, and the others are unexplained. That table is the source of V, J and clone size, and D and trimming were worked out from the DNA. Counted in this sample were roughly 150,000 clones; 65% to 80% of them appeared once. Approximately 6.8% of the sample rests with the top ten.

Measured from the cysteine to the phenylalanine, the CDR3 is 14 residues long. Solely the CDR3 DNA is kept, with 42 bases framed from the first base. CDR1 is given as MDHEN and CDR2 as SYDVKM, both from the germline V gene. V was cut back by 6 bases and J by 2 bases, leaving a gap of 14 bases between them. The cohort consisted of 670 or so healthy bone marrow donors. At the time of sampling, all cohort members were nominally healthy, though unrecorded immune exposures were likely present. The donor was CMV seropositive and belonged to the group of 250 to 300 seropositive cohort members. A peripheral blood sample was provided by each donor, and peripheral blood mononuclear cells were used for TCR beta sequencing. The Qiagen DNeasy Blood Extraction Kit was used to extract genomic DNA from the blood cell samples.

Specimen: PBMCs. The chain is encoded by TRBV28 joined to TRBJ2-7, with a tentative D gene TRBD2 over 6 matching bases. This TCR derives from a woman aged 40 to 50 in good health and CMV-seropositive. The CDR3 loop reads CASSWGDRAYEQYF. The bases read TGTGCCAGCAGCTGGGGGGACCGAGCCTACGAGCAGTACTTC.